Shown below are 7 T cell receptor beta chains from a single sample sequenced in a study of vaccination effects on CD4 cells after COVID-19 (dated by TCRdb to 2022 to 2024). After around 11 days of culture, CD4+ T cells were isolated with the EasySep CD4+ T cell isolation kit. PCR-confirmed SARS-CoV-2 infection had occurred in convalescent patients between March and December 2020, before the Alpha, Beta and Delta variants emerged in the United States. Each participant got two doses of an mRNA SARS-CoV-2 vaccine, either BNT162b2 or mRNA-1273. These receptors are not linked to any known antigen. The receptor library was made with the immunoSEQ multiplex PCR assay. The table was pulled from immuneACCESS by TCRdb, which kept in-frame rearrangements only. Such tables lose some clones; where checked, under half of the loss comes from unresolved V genes, and the rest has no known cause. This sample lists roughly 33,000 clones; roughly four fifths were detected once. Jointly, the top ten make up under 8.5% of the sample.

The sample consisted of CD4+ T cells from PBMCs cultured without peptide, taken after COVID-19 vaccination. These receptor sequences come from a human donor who had a prior SARS-CoV-2 infection.

V usage is TRBV7-9 and J usage is TRBJ2-5; no definite D call. Looked up from germline, CDR1 is SEHNR and CDR2 is FQNEAQ (reference sequence). The CDR3 runs 15 residues. V was trimmed by 0 bases and J by 2 bases, leaving 10 bases between them. CDR3 in DNA: TGTGCCAGCAGCTTAGCGATCGGGCCTCAAGAGACCCAGTACTTC. Translated, it gives CASSLAIGPQETQYF.

The chain has TRBV11-2 and TRBJ2-2, with D uncertain. CDR1 is SGHAT and CDR2 is FQNNGV in the germline V gene. Trimming stripped 8 bases from V and 1 base from J, with 14 bases between. The CDR3 totals 15 residues. The CDR3 loop is CASRPLKENTGELFF. CDR3 DNA sequence: TGTGCCAGCCGCCCCTTGAAGGAGAACACCGGGGAGCTGTTTTTT. The full variable domain, its missing parts supplied by reference TRBV11-2 and TRBJ2-2, is EAGVAQSPRYKIIEKRQSVAFWCNPISGHATLYWYQQILGQGPKLLIQFQNNGVVDDSQLPKDRFSAERLKGVDSTLKIQPAKLEDSAVYLCASRPLKENTGELFFGEGSRLTVL.

V is TRBV5-1 and J is TRBJ1-1, with D tentatively TRBD1 (5 bases). CDR1 SGHRS and CDR2 YFSETQ come from the germline V gene. The CDR3 consists of 13 residues. The germline V and J ends were trimmed by 4 bases and 3 bases, with 10 bases remaining between them. This CDR3 reads CASSTDRDTEAFF. Here the CDR3 DNA reads TGCGCCAGCAGCACCGACAGAGACACTGAAGCTTTCTTT.

The rearrangement uses TRBV9 and TRBJ1-3; D is uncertain. The CDR3 covers 16 residues. CDR1 and CDR2 from the germline V gene are SGDLS and YYNGEE. V was trimmed by 3 bases and J by 4 bases, leaving 17 bases between them. The CDR3 bases are TGTGCCAGCAGCGCCCGAACCTTCCAACCCGGAAACACCATATATTTT. Its translation: CASSARTFQPGNTIYF.

The V and J genes are TRBV19 and TRBJ2-1; TRBD2 matches 10 bases. J gave up 2 bases and V 7 bases, and 5 bases lay outside the gene matches. This CDR3 is built from 15 residues. CDR1 is LNHDA, CDR2 SQIVND, per germline (reference sequence). CDR3 sequence: CASTPAGGPYNEQFF. CDR3 bases: TGTGCCAGTACCCCAGCGGGAGGGCCCTACAATGAGCAGTTCTTC.

V gene TRBV30 combines with J gene TRBJ2-7, with 8 bases aligning to TRBD2. There are 14 residues in the CDR3. V lost 4 bases to trimming and J lost 6 bases; unmatched junction nucleotides: 11. Germline CDR1 GTSNPN, CDR2 SVGIG (reference sequence). CDR3 in DNA: TGTGCCTGGAATCGGGGACTAGAGGATGGCGAGCAGTACTTC. Its protein is CAWNRGLEDGEQYF.

The chain combines TRBV7-9 with TRBJ1-4; D unclear. CDR3 size: 15 residues. Germline V gene lookup returns CDR1 SEHNR and CDR2 FQNEAQ (reference sequence). V lost 5 bases and J lost 5, with 15 bases in between. The CDR3 coding sequence is TGTGCCAGCAGCCCACAAGGGCTGGGAAATGAAAAACTGTTTTTT. As protein: CASSPQGLGNEKLFF.